The 20 T cell receptor beta chains in this list originate from one sample, sequenced in a study of blood T cell repertoires in COVID-19 (dated by TCRdb to about 2020). Preparation of the library involved the immunoSEQ multiplex PCR assay. In its TCRdb copy, this immuneACCESS table keeps in-frame sequences only and misses some clones. Where compared with another copy, unresolved V genes explain less than half of these, and the others have no known cause. The sample data list about 74,000 clones, and about 69% of these were observed just once. The top ten clones comprise around 20% of the sample. The sequencing sample was made of peripheral blood. The receptors derive from a man between 65 and 85 years old with acute or convalescent COVID-19.

The chain employs TRBV7-2 and TRBJ2-7; perhaps TRBD2 as D (5 bases). Germline V gene sequence: CDR1 SGHTA, CDR2 FQGNSA. The CDR3 consists of 14 residues. V lost 4 bases and J lost 3, with 13 bases in between. Written as DNA, the CDR3 is TGTGCCAGCAGCTCCCCTCCGGGGATCTACGAGCAGTACTTC. Its protein product is CASSSPPGIYEQYF.

The V and J genes are TRBV27 and TRBJ1-6; D is unresolved. The CDR3 is 12 residues long. Germline values: CDR1 MNHEY, CDR2 SMNVEV (reference sequence). The V and J ends lost 5 bases and 9 bases respectively, with 8 bases between them. CDR3 in amino acids: CASSPPGSPLHF. The CDR3 DNA reads as TGTGCCAGCAGTCCCCCAGGTTCACCCCTCCACTTT.

The CDR3 DNA reads as TGTGCCAGCAGCCGCGGGACTAGCGGGATGGAGACCCAGTACTTC. Translating gives CASSRGTSGMETQYF. The V gene is TRBV3-1 (or the pseudogene TRBV3-2), the J gene TRBJ2-5; 13 nucleotides align to TRBD2. J lost 5 bases, V lost 4 bases, and 4 bases had no gene match. Germline-derived CDR1 and CDR2 are LGHDT and YNNKEL (reference sequence). The CDR3 runs to 15 residues.

The chain combines TRBV19 with TRBJ2-7; 7 bases fit TRBD1. J lost 0 bases, V lost 5 bases, and 7 bases had no gene match. CDR1 is LNHDA and CDR2 is SQIVND in the germline V gene (reference sequence). The CDR3 runs 15 residues. The CDR3 spells CASSASGTASYEQYF. Written as DNA, the CDR3 is TGTGCCAGTAGTGCCTCCGGGACAGCCTCCTACGAGCAGTACTTC.

This clone has only a few counts. The chain has TRBV19 and TRBJ1-2; D is uncertain. The germline gives CDR1 LNHDA, CDR2 SQIVND (reference sequence). Deletions cut 3 bases from V and 5 bases from J, with 7 bases between. The CDR3 has 12 residues. The CDR3 nucleotides read TGTGCCAGTAGTATCTGGGCTTATGGCTACACCTTC. This sequence encodes CASSIWAYGYTF.

The chain couples TRBV11-1 to TRBJ2-7, with a possible D match to TRBD2 (5 bases). The germline V gene encodes CDR1 SGHAT and CDR2 FQDESV (reference sequence). Deletions cut 5 bases from V and 2 bases from J, with 16 bases between. The CDR3 covers 15 residues. The CDR3 DNA reads as TGTGCCAGCAGCCCACGAGATGAGGGCGCCTACGAGCAGTACTTC. This translates into CASSPRDEGAYEQYF.

V and J are TRBV28 and TRBJ1-5; D possibly corresponds to TRBD1 (5 bases). V was clipped by 5 bases and J by 1 base, with 6 bases between them. The germline V gene encodes CDR1 MDHEN and CDR2 SYDVKM. CDR3 length: 13 amino acids. As DNA, the CDR3 is TGTGCCAGCAGTACAGGAAGCAATCAGCCCCAGCATTTT. As protein: CASSTGSNQPQHF.

The gene calls are TRBV7-9 and TRBJ2-7; 9 nucleotides line up with TRBD2. The length of the CDR3 is 15 residues. The V gene end was trimmed by 5 bases and the J gene end by 7 bases; junction bases not matched to a gene: 12. The germline V gene encodes CDR1 SEHNR and CDR2 FQNEAQ (reference sequence). The CDR3 loop is CASSQAGGRAGEQYF. The CDR3 nucleotides are TGTGCCAGCAGCCAGGCGGGCGGGAGGGCCGGGGAGCAGTACTTC.

This clone was observed a single time. J is TRBJ1-2 and V is TRBV18, with TRBD1 matching 10 bases. J gave up 7 bases and V 4 bases, and 6 bases lay outside the gene matches. This CDR3 has 14 residues. CDR1 and CDR2 (germline): KGHSH, LQKENI. CDR3 sequence (DNA): TGTGCCAGCTCACAGGGGACAGGGGCGGTTGGCTACACCTTC. It encodes CASSQGTGAVGYTF.

The rearrangement links TRBV3-1 (or the pseudogene TRBV3-2) to TRBJ1-1, with D possibly TRBD1 on 5 matching bases. V lost 0 bases, J lost 5 bases, and 16 bases lay in between. Per germline, CDR1 LGHDT and CDR2 YNNKEL (reference sequence). The CDR3 sequence is 16 residues long. CDR3 residues: CASSQEGRQGATEAFF. The CDR3 DNA follows: TGTGCCAGCAGCCAAGAGGGTAGGCAGGGCGCGACTGAAGCTTTCTTT.

The rearrangement joins TRBV3-1 (or the pseudogene TRBV3-2) to TRBJ2-2; D is undetermined. The CDR3 spans 13 residues. The ends were cut back, 5 bases at V and 6 bases at J, with 10 bases in the middle. The germline V gene encodes CDR1 LGHDT and CDR2 YNNKEL (reference sequence). CDR3 amino acids: CASSNSGAGELFF. Here the CDR3 DNA reads TGTGCCAGCAGCAATTCAGGTGCCGGGGAGCTGTTTTTT.

This chain joins TRBV28 and TRBJ2-2; TRBD1 agrees at 8 bases. The CDR3 sequence is 14 residues long. Per the germline V gene, CDR1 is MDHEN and CDR2 is SYDVKM. With 11 bases clipped from V and 9 bases from J, the junction kept 14 bases outside the gene matches. CDR3 in DNA: TGTGCCGCTAGAGGACAGGGAAATTTCAGGGAGCTGTTTTTT. It codes for CAARGQGNFRELFF.

This clone appeared a single time. CDR3 amino acids: CASSPLGQGSYEQYF. The DNA of the CDR3 is TGTGCCAGCTCACCACTAGGACAGGGATCCTACGAGCAGTACTTC. The genes are TRBV18 and TRBJ2-7, with 8 bases that match TRBD1. The CDR3 is made up of 15 amino acids. V was pared by 1 base and J by 1 base, with 3 bases of the junction left unmatched. Germline V gene sequence: CDR1 KGHSH, CDR2 LQKENI.

The chain carries TRBV24-1 and TRBJ1-5; D is unresolved. The V and J ends lost 5 bases and 0 bases respectively, with 13 bases between them. Germline-derived CDR1 and CDR2 are KGHDR and SFDVKD. This CDR3 spans 16 amino acids. The CDR3 nucleotides are TGTGCCACCAGTGCCCCCAGCGGGAATAGCAATCAGCCCCAGCATTTT. This codes for CATSAPSGNSNQPQHF.

V gene TRBV19 combines with J gene TRBJ2-1; 11 nucleotides agree with TRBD1. Germline V gene lookup returns CDR1 LNHDA and CDR2 SQIVND (reference sequence). V lost 6 bases and J lost 8; bases outside the gene matches: 6. The CDR3 loop spans 14 amino acids. The CDR3 sequence is CASRKDRGQHEQFF. DNA of the CDR3: TGTGCCAGTAGAAAGGACAGGGGGCAACATGAGCAGTTCTTC. Complete variable domain (other parts from reference TRBV19 and TRBJ2-1): DGGITQSPKYLFRKEGQNVTLSCEQNLNHDAMYWYRQDPGQGLRLIYYSQIVNDFQKGDIAEGYSVSREKKESFPLTVTSAQKNPTAFYLCASRKDRGQHEQFFGPGTRLTVL.

The V gene is TRBV19, the J gene TRBJ2-7; 8 positions agree with TRBD1. Per the germline V gene, CDR1 is LNHDA and CDR2 is SQIVND (reference sequence). The CDR3 covers 13 residues. With 6 bases clipped from V and 6 bases from J, the junction kept 7 bases outside the gene matches. CDR3 amino acids: CASRITGGFEQYF. The CDR3 DNA reads as TGTGCCAGTAGAATAACAGGGGGGTTCGAGCAGTACTTC.

The rearrangement links TRBV28 to TRBJ2-7, with a possible D match to TRBD1 (6 bases). Deletions cut 6 bases from V and 1 base from J, with 19 bases between. Looked up from germline, CDR1 is MDHEN and CDR2 is SYDVKM. The CDR3 spans 16 residues. CDR3 sequence reads: CASSPLTGLSSYEQYF. DNA of the CDR3: TGTGCCAGCAGCCCTCTTACAGGGTTATCGTCCTACGAGCAGTACTTC.

This clone was recorded a few times. This chain uses TRBV6-5 with TRBJ2-3; 8 bases align to TRBD2. In germline, CDR1 is MNHEY, CDR2 SVGAGI. There are 16 residues in the CDR3. After removal of 0 bases from V and 3 bases from J, the junction contained 5 bases not matched to a gene. The CDR3 loop reads CASSYSNGGETDTQYF. The CDR3 nucleotides are TGTGCCAGCAGTTACTCGAACGGGGGGGAGACAGATACGCAGTATTTT.

This chain joins TRBV19 and TRBJ1-5, with TRBD1 matching over 7 bases. Germline CDR1 is LNHDA and CDR2 is SQIVND (reference sequence). The CDR3 is 15 residues long. Unmatched junction bases numbered 7, after V lost 5 bases and J lost 3 bases. CDR3: CASSASDRANQPQHF. DNA of the CDR3: TGTGCCAGTAGTGCCTCCGACAGGGCCAATCAGCCCCAGCATTTT.

The chain carries TRBV7-9 and TRBJ2-4; 8 nucleotides align to TRBD1. Losses at the gene ends were 1 base for V and 6 bases for J; bases not matched to a gene: 8. CDR3 size: 16 residues. The V gene's germline CDR1 is SEHNR and CDR2 FQNEAQ (reference sequence). The CDR3 sequence: CASSLVGQGAGNIQYF. As DNA, the CDR3 is TGTGCCAGCAGCTTAGTCGGTCAGGGGGCAGGAAACATTCAGTACTTC. The full variable domain, rest sourced from reference TRBV7-9 and TRBJ2-4, is DTGVSQNPRHKITKRGQNVTFRCDPISEHNRLYWYRQTLGQGPEFLTYFQNEAQLEKSRLLSDRFSAERPKGSFSTLEIQRTEQGDSAMYLCASSLVGQGAGNIQYFGAGTRLSVL.